This TCR beta chain was observed in a study of blood T cell repertoires in COVID-19. Deletions cut 3 bases from V and 5 bases from J, with 13 bases between. This CDR3 contains 14 residues. Germline V gene sequence: CDR1 LNHDA, CDR2 SQIVND (reference sequence). Clones were read by immunoSEQ multiplex PCR, and TCRdb kept only the in-frame ones, dropping some. The sample lists some 77,000 clones; roughly 85% were seen once. Material: peripheral blood. The chain recombines TRBV19 with TRBJ1-2; no definite D call. The clonotype was recovered from a man aged 25 to 40 with acute or convalescent COVID-19. The CDR3 is CASSMPGQGYGYTF. In nucleotides, the CDR3 is TGTGCCAGTAGTATGCCAGGCCAAGGATATGGCTACACCTTC.